These T cell receptor beta chains were read from a single sample in a study of T cell changes during pregnancy in multiple sclerosis. Assay used: immunoSEQ multiplex PCR; TCRdb lists only in-frame clones, some missing. The repertoire holds over 40,000 clones, with about 88% as singletons. The source was CD4+ T cells from peripheral blood mononuclear cells, collected in the second trimester of pregnancy. These receptors were collected from a female donor with multiple sclerosis, enrolled in a pregnancy study. Both conserved end residues are part of each CDR3. The D gene is left open where the match is weak. The size entry is marked missing in some rows and otherwise reads once, few, many or a size class.

once	TRBD1	TRBJ2-3	TRBV14	CASSQDRGRGRTDTQYF	TGTGCCAGCAGCCAAGACAGGGGCAGGGGGCGCACAGATACGCAGTATTTT
.	TRBD2	TRBJ2-7	TRBV19	CASSIEGGRAGFYEQYF	TGTGCCAGTAGTATTGAGGGCGGGAGGGCCGGCTTCTACGAGCAGTACTTC
.	.	TRBJ2-7	TRBV6-1	CASSEGDVRQYF	TGTGCCAGCAGTGAGGGAGACGTGAGGCAGTACTTC
once	.	TRBJ2-1	TRBV21-1	CASARLFTAGTTNEQFF	TGTGCCAGCGCAAGGCTTTTCACGGCCGGGACTACCAATGAGCAGTTCTTC
.	.	TRBJ1-5	TRBV9	CASSVGGAGQPQHF	TGTGCCAGCAGCGTAGGCGGGGCGGGCCAGCCCCAGCATTTT
.	TRBD2	TRBJ2-3	TRBV5-4	CASSLGLAGGPRDTQYF	TGTGCCAGCAGCTTGGGTCTAGCGGGAGGGCCAAGAGATACGCAGTATTTT
.	.	TRBJ2-7	TRBV5-1	CASSLDTSYEQYF	TGCGCCAGCAGCTTGGACACCTCCTACGAGCAGTACTTC
.	TRBD1	TRBJ1-2	TRBV13	CASSLHLDRVNYGYTF	TGTGCCAGCAGCCTACACTTGGACAGGGTAAACTATGGCTACACCTTC
.	.	TRBJ2-2	TRBV19	CASSIGGNTGELFF	TGTGCCAGTAGTATCGGGGGGAACACCGGGGAGCTGTTTTTT
.	.	TRBJ1-5	TRBV29-1	CSVASGINQPQHF	TGCAGCGTTGCATCAGGGATAAATCAGCCCCAGCATTTT
.	.	TRBJ1-1	TRBV2	CASSEPTNRKAFF	TGTGCCAGCAGCGAACCCACTAACCGGAAAGCTTTCTTT
.	TRBD1	TRBJ1-1	TRBV2	CASSTGETEAFF	TGTGCCAGCAGTACAGGGGAGACTGAAGCTTTCTTT
.	.	TRBJ1-5	TRBV28	CASRGGRGRGNQPQHF	TGTGCCAGCAGAGGAGGACGGGGGAGGGGCAATCAGCCCCAGCATTTT
.	TRBD2	TRBJ2-2	TRBV5-1	CASSLGAGATTGELFF	TGCGCCAGCAGCTTGGGAGCGGGAGCGACCACCGGGGAGCTGTTTTTT
.	.	TRBJ1-1	TRBV5-1	CASRKGVPNTEAFF	TGCGCCAGCAGAAAAGGGGTCCCCAACACTGAAGCTTTCTTT
.	TRBD1	TRBJ2-7	TRBV27	CASSPSQGPYEQYF	TGTGCCAGCAGTCCATCACAGGGGCCCTACGAGCAGTACTTC
.	TRBD2	TRBJ2-1	TRBV15	CATSSGTSGRVYHGNEQFF	TGTGCCACCAGCAGCGGGACTAGCGGGAGGGTCTACCATGGGAATGAGCAGTTCTTC
.	.	TRBJ2-7	TRBV6-5	CASSYAPPGAYEQYF	TGTGCCAGCAGTTACGCCCCACCGGGGGCCTACGAGCAGTACTTC
.	.	TRBJ2-3	TRBV5-4	CASSVMLTGSYTDTQYF	TGTGCCAGCAGCGTGATGCTGACAGGTAGTTACACAGATACGCAGTATTTT
.	TRBD1	TRBJ1-6	TRBV7-2	CASSLGQGSYNSPLHF	TGTGCCAGCAGCCTTGGACAGGGTAGTTATAATTCACCCCTCCACTTT
few	TRBD2	TRBJ2-3	TRBV6-1	CASSGWTSGSTDTQYF	TGTGCCAGCAGTGGTTGGACTAGCGGAAGCACAGATACGCAGTATTTT
.	TRBD2	TRBJ2-2	TRBV6-5	CASSYWGRDTGELFF	TGTGCCAGCAGTTACTGGGGGAGGGACACCGGGGAGCTGTTTTTT
.	.	TRBJ1-1	TRBV29-1	CSVRGGYSEAFF	TGCAGCGTTAGGGGGGGGTATAGTGAAGCTTTCTTT
.	.	TRBJ1-2	TRBV6-5	CASSRSLQGNYGYTF	TGTGCCAGCAGCCGATCCCTCCAGGGTAACTATGGCTACACCTTC
.	TRBD1	TRBJ1-5	TRBV7-2	CASSSSGGTGSQPQHF	TGTGCCAGCAGCTCTAGCGGAGGGACAGGTAGTCAGCCCCAGCATTTT
.	TRBD2	TRBJ2-1	TRBV9	CASSVGPLAGVGNEQFF	TGTGCCAGCAGCGTCGGCCCCCTAGCGGGAGTCGGCAATGAGCAGTTCTTC
.	.	TRBJ2-2	TRBV6-5	CASRQVINTGELFF	TGTGCCAGCAGGCAGGTCATAAACACCGGGGAGCTGTTTTTT
.	.	TRBJ1-1	TRBV11-1	CASSLYQGNTEAFF	TGTGCCAGCAGCTTATACCAGGGAAACACTGAAGCTTTCTTT
.	TRBD1	TRBJ2-1	TRBV5-1	CASSITGTAYNEQFF	TGCGCCAGCAGCATCACCGGGACAGCCTACAATGAGCAGTTCTTC
.	TRBD1	TRBJ2-7	TRBV29-1	CSVERGGYKQYF	TGCAGCGTTGAACGAGGGGGCTACAAGCAGTACTTC
.	.	TRBJ2-7	TRBV5-1	CASSLGDYEQYF	TGCGCCAGCAGCTTAGGAGATTACGAGCAGTACTTC
.	.	TRBJ2-3	TRBV4-1	CATSAGSTDTQYF	TGCGCCACCTCAGCGGGCAGCACAGATACGCAGTATTTT
.	TRBD1	TRBJ2-7	TRBV30	CAWNSRTGFNEQYF	TGTGCCTGGAATTCGAGGACAGGGTTCAACGAGCAGTACTTC
.	TRBD2	TRBJ2-1	TRBV6-6	CASSSGTSAPRQFF	TGTGCCAGCAGCTCCGGGACTAGCGCCCCCAGGCAGTTCTTC
once	.	TRBJ1-1	TRBV6-5	CASLRGRSAFF	TGTGCCAGCCTCAGGGGCCGCTCGGCTTTCTTT
.	.	TRBJ2-2	TRBV7-3	CASSLSTAAGELFF	TGTGCCAGCAGCTTAAGTACAGCGGCGGGGGAGCTGTTTTTT
.	TRBD1	TRBJ2-1	TRBV27	CASSSGQGRGNEQFF	TGTGCCAGCAGTTCCGGACAGGGACGGGGTAATGAGCAGTTCTTC
.	.	TRBJ2-3	TRBV7-8	CATRDFNTDTQYF	TGTGCCACCCGGGACTTTAACACAGATACGCAGTATTTT
.	TRBD1	TRBJ1-1	TRBV19	CASSIAGPGGRMNTEAFF	TGTGCCAGTAGTATAGCCGGGCCAGGGGGCCGGATGAACACTGAAGCTTTCTTT
once	TRBD2	TRBJ2-2	TRBV5-6	CASSPAGPLSTGELFF	TGTGCCAGCAGCCCAGCGGGGCCCCTCTCCACCGGGGAGCTGTTTTTT
.	.	TRBJ2-1	TRBV7-2	CASTGYNEQFF	TGTGCCAGCACAGGATACAATGAGCAGTTCTTC
once	.	TRBJ1-1	TRBV10-3	CAISAQATEAFF	TGTGCCATCAGTGCACAGGCAACTGAAGCTTTCTTT
.	TRBD2	TRBJ2-1	TRBV5-4	CASSLGGTSANNEQFF	TGTGCCAGCAGCTTGGGGGGGACTAGCGCCAACAATGAGCAGTTCTTC
.	TRBD2	TRBJ2-1	TRBV29-1	CSVGRTSGNEQFF	TGCAGCGTTGGGCGGACTAGCGGCAATGAGCAGTTCTTC
.	.	TRBJ2-7	TRBV4-1	CASSPPSRVKQYF	TGCGCCAGCAGCCCACCCTCCCGGGTTAAGCAGTACTTC
.	.	TRBJ2-1	TRBV7-2	CASSLKRNEQFF	TGTGCCAGCAGCTTAAAGCGCAATGAGCAGTTCTTC
.	TRBD2	TRBJ2-1	TRBV15	CATSRWGGSNSYNEQFF	TGTGCCACCAGCAGATGGGGGGGGAGCAACTCCTACAATGAGCAGTTCTTC
.	.	TRBJ1-4	TRBV27	CASSLRRPGRGNEKLFF	TGTGCCAGCAGTTTGCGCAGGCCAGGTCGGGGAAATGAAAAACTGTTTTTT
.	.	TRBJ2-7	TRBV30	CAWSDNYEQYF	TGTGCCTGGAGCGACAACTACGAGCAGTACTTC
.	TRBD1	TRBJ1-1	TRBV25-1	CASSANAGGSLNTEAFF	TGTGCCAGCAGTGCCAATGCAGGGGGCAGTCTAAACACTGAAGCTTTCTTT
once	TRBD1	TRBJ1-2	TRBV30	CAWSPKGRTGGLYGYTF	TGTGCCTGGAGTCCCAAGGGGAGGACAGGGGGTCTCTATGGCTACACCTTC
.	.	TRBJ1-1	TRBV23-1	CASSQVGQPNTEAFF	TGCGCCAGCAGTCAAGTAGGACAGCCGAACACTGAAGCTTTCTTT
.	.	TRBJ1-4	TRBV14	CASSQLGAATNEKLFF	TGTGCCAGCAGCCAACTGGGGGCAGCAACTAATGAAAAACTGTTTTTT